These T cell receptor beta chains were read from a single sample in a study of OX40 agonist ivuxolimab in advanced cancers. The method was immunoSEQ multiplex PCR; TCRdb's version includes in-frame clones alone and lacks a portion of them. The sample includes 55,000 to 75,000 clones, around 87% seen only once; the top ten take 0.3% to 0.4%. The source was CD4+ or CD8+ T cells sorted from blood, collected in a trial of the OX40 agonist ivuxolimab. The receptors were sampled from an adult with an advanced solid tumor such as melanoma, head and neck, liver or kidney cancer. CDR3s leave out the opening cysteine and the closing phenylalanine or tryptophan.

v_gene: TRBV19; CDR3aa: ASSIEGGPTPQH
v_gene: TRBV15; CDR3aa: ATSSRQAVEAF
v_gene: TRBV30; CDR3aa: ASSRGPEAF
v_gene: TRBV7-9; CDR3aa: ASSPRGLKDRLQGYT
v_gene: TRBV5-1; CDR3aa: ASSRGTGDNSPLH
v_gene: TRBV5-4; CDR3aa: ASSVDYYNEQF
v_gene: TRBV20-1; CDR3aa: SATGGKTQY
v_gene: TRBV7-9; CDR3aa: ASSVDSNYGYT
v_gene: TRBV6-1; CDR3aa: ASSVRDRSNSPLH
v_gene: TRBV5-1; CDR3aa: ASSEGQGIPHTQY
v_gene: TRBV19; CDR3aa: ASSIEGNIQY
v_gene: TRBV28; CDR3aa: ASSGQGREQF
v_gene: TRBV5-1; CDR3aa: ASSLADQSGGELF
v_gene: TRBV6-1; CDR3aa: ASSEVLGLNTEAF
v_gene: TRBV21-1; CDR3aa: ASSKAQGGNEQF
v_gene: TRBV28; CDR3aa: ASGPSSYNEQF
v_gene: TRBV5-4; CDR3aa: ASSSLRAGGHETQY
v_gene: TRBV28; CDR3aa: ASSFGGQGSNQPQH
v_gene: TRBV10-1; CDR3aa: ASSPPGQGADTQY
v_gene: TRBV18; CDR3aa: ASSPPAGGPRDTQY
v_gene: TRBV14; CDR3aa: ASSEIRGYEQY
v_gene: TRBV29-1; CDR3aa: SVLPDDRRGYT
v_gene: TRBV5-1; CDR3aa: ASSLDPTASYEQY
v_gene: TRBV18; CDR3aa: ASSPSSRGDEKLF
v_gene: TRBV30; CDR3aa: AWSVLAYEQF
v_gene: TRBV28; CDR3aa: ASSLSGVPQY
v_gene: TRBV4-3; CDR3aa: ASSQGGRATEQY
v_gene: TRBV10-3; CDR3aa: AIKTTGLAGVGGSYEEQY
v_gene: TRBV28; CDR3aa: ASSLDRVGNTIY
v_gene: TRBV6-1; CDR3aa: ASRPGTGGGHGYT
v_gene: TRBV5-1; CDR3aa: ASSLHGAGYGYT
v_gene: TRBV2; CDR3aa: ASRERTDTQY
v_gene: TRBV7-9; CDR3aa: ASRQPLRVGTEAF
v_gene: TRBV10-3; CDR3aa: AISAKTGELSGNTIY
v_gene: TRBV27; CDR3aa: ASSLGRGETSYEQY
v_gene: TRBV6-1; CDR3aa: ASSEAGGRTNEKLF
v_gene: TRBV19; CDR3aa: ASMRADSGNTIY
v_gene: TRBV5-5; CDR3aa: ASFPGQGARGKKTQY
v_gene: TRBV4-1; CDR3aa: ASSKGIDTQY
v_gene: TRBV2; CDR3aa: ASIERAYSKLYQETQY
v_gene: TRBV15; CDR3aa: ATSNNRLGNTEAF
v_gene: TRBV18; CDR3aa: ASSRTGINSGNTEQF
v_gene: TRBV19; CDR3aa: ASSIGQTTGELF
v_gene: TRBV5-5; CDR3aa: ASSLAGIQNLAKNIQY
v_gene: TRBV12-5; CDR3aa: ASRPYASGNTIY
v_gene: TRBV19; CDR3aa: ASGVSTDTQY
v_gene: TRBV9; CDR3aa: ASGPSGTYEQY
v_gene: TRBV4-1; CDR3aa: ASSQSVWDIGEAF
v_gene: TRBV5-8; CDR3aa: ASSLWRWGTGSNEQY
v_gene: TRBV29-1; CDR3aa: SVALTGGNTEAF
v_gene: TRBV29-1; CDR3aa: SASASGGASGELF
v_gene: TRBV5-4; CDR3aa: ASSNRGDAQRGSIQY